Each of the 9 T cell receptor beta chains below was sequenced from the same sample in a study of shared clonotypes between healthy human individuals. The assay was immunoSEQ multiplex PCR, and TCRdb's table has in-frame clones only and misses some. The sample records fewer than 1.4 million clones, 75% to 85% being singletons. The sample consisted of memory CD4+ T cells from PBMCs. Subset given: CD45RA-negative fraction. These TCRs come from a man between 18 and 35 years old in good health. Some clones in this sample may be carry-over from other donors' samples.

J is TRBJ1-2 and V is TRBV28, with 10 nucleotides matching TRBD1. V gave up 5 bases and J gave up 5 bases; unmatched junction bases: 5. The CDR3 runs 14 residues. From germline, CDR1 is MDHEN and CDR2 SYDVKM. The CDR3 bases are TGTGCCAGCAGTGCCGGGACAGGGGTTTATGGCTACACCTTC. Its protein product is CASSAGTGVYGYTF.

The chain uses TRBV4-2 and TRBJ1-3; D uncertain. Germline assignment: CDR1 LGHNA and CDR2 YNFKEQ. V lost 1 base, J lost 0 bases, and 7 bases lay in between. The CDR3 has 15 amino acids. The CDR3 DNA is TGTGCCAGCAGCCAAGTGACCTCCTCTGGAAACACCATATATTTT. This codes for CASSQVTSSGNTIYF.

This clone turned up a few times. The chain joins TRBV5-1 to TRBJ1-1, with a weak D call TRBD1 (5 bases). Germline V gives CDR1 SGHRS, CDR2 YFSETQ. The CDR3 has 16 amino acids. V lost 0 bases and J lost 1, with 13 bases in between. CDR3 region: CASSLDGAVKNTEAFF. The CDR3 nucleotides read TGCGCCAGCAGCTTGGATGGGGCAGTAAAGAACACTGAAGCTTTCTTT.

This clone was seen a handful of times. At the DNA level, this CDR3 is encoded by other sequences in the same sample as well. This chain connects TRBV18 to TRBJ1-1; the D is unclear. Looked up from germline, CDR1 is KGHSH and CDR2 is LQKENI. V was cut by 1 base and J by 1 base, with 4 bases left in between. This CDR3 is built from 13 residues. The CDR3 DNA sequence: TGTGCCAGCTCACCACGGGGGAACACTGAAGCTTTCTTT. The encoded protein is CASSPRGNTEAFF.

This rearrangement joins TRBV7-3 to TRBJ2-3; 11 bases line up with TRBD2. The CDR3 runs 16 residues. Germline V CDR1 and CDR2: SGHTA, FQGTGA. V dropped 5 bases and J dropped 4; count of bases not matched to a gene: 8. CDR3 sequence reads: CASSPGLTSGADTQYF. The CDR3 DNA sequence: TGTGCCAGCAGCCCCGGTTTGACTAGCGGGGCAGATACGCAGTATTTT. The variable domain in full, completed from reference TRBV7-3 and TRBJ2-3, reads GAGVSQTPSNKVTEKGKYVELRCDPISGHTALYWYRQSLGQGPEFLIYFQGTGAADDSGLPNDRFFAVRPEGSVSTLKIQRTERGDSAVYLCASSPGLTSGADTQYFGPGTRLTVL.

CDR3 protein: CAISVRGGEAGELFF. The CDR3, as DNA: TGTGCCATCAGTGTCAGGGGGGGCGAGGCCGGGGAGCTGTTTTTT. V and J are TRBV10-3 and TRBJ2-2; D could derive from TRBD1 or TRBD2 (7 bases each). The CDR3 has 15 amino acids. V lost 4 bases, J lost 6 bases, and 15 bases lay in between. Germline CDR1 reads ENHRY; CDR2 reads SYGVKD.

The gene calls are TRBV5-1 and TRBJ2-4, with 12 bases that match TRBD2. This CDR3 has 18 amino acids. V trimming: 0 bases; J trimming: 1 base; junction bases outside the gene matches: 5. CDR1 and CDR2 from the germline V gene are SGHRS and YFSETQ. CDR3 protein: CASSLATSGRTAKNIQYF. CDR3 bases: TGCGCCAGCAGCTTGGCCACTAGCGGGAGGACCGCCAAAAACATTCAGTACTTC.

This clone was found once. J is TRBJ1-2 and V is TRBV23-1; D uncertain. TRBV23-1 is recorded as an ORF, its role being uncertain. V shed 0 bases and J shed 4 bases, with 6 bases lying between them. The CDR3 length is 13 residues. The CDR3 nucleotides read TGCGCCAGCAGTCAATCAGGGTCCTATGGCTACACCTTC. It translates to CASSQSGSYGYTF.

The chain links TRBV19 to TRBJ1-1; D remains unclear. V was shortened by 11 bases and J by 1 base, with 14 bases between the two germline ends. The CDR3 extends over 13 amino acids. The germline CDR1 and CDR2 sequences are LNHDA and SQIVND (reference sequence). CDR3 sequence (DNA): TGTGCCGTAAGGTGGAGGGAGAACACTGAAGCTTTCTTT. Translated, it gives CAVRWRENTEAFF. Filled out from reference TRBV19 and TRBJ1-1, the complete variable domain reads DGGITQSPKYLFRKEGQNVTLSCEQNLNHDAMYWYRQDPGQGLRLIYYSQIVNDFQKGDIAEGYSVSREKKESFPLTVTSAQKNPTAFYLCAVRWRENTEAFFGQGTRLTVV.